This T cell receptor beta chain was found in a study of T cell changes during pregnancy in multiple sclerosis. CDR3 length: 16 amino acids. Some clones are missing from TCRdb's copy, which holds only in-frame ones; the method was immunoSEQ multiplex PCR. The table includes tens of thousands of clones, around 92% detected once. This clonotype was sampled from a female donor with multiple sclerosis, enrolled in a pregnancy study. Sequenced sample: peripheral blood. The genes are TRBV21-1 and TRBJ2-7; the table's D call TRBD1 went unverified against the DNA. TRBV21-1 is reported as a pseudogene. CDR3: CASSKSPWDSKYEQYF. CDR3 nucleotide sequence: TGTGCCAGCAGCAAATCCCCGTGGGACAGTAAATACGAGCAGTACTTC.